This T cell receptor beta chain was observed in a study of cytomegalovirus exposure and HLA in healthy donors. The PCR had 60 Vbeta and 13 Jbeta primers. Method: immunoSEQ multiplex PCR; TCRdb's copy keeps in-frame clones and lacks some. Among about 80,000 clones, less than 80% were seen once, and the ten largest hold 2.5%. The sequence was collected from a man in his thirties or forties in good health and CMV-seronegative. Sample: PBMCs.

For the CDR3, the DNA is TGTGCCAGCTCACCACTTACGGACATGAACAATGAGCAGTTCTTC. It specifies CASSPLTDMNNEQFF. The chain couples TRBV18 to TRBJ2-1; perhaps TRBD1 as D (5 bases). Germline V gene sequence: CDR1 KGHSH, CDR2 LQKENI. Trimming cost V 1 base and J 5 bases, with 12 bases left between them. This CDR3 spans 15 amino acids.